This T cell receptor beta chain was profiled in a study of T cells after yellow fever vaccination. Study background: Preparation of fractions with low cell numbers was performed using SMART-Seq v4 Ultra Low Input.

Germline CDR1 is SGHTA and CDR2 is FQGNSA. The CDR3 sequence is 13 residues long. With V trimmed by 6 bases and J by 8 bases, 7 bases remained unmatched. Production of TCR cDNA was by 5'RACE template switching, which also added a universal primer site and UMIs. MiXCR, run by TCRdb on the 5' RACE reads, gives a single entry per CDR3 protein. The sample comprises a few hundred thousand distinct CDR3 sequences, about a sixth of which are singletons, and around 16% rests with the top ten. This clonotype was seen many times. This chain connects TRBV7-2 to TRBJ2-5; 9 nucleotides match TRBD1. The sample in question was PBMCs, obtained less than 6 days after the first yellow fever vaccination. The clonotype originates from a young man who received the YFV17D yellow fever vaccine. DNA for the CDR3: TGTGCCAGCAGTTTAAGACAGGGGGAAACCCAGTACTTC. Encoded protein: CASSLRQGETQYF.